The 5 T cell receptor beta chains below were found in one sample sequenced in a study of CD8+ T cells in alopecia areata. RNA extraction was followed by reverse transcription into cDNA, which acted as the sequencing template. Sequencing was performed with immunoSEQ multiplex PCR; in TCRdb, only in-frame clones are kept and a portion is missing. The repertoire has about 210,000 clones, approximately 45% of them found once; the top ten carry approximately 2.4%. Treatment here: oral pan-JAK inhibitor, 5-10 mg twice daily. The starting material was CD4+ T cells sorted from blood, obtained at roughly week 36, from a patient treated with tofacitinib. The receptors shown here come from a human donor with alopecia areata.

In its sample, this clone was seen a few times. The chain combines TRBV6-5 with TRBJ1-4; TRBD1 agrees at 9 bases. With 6 bases clipped from V and 7 bases from J, the junction kept 9 bases outside the gene matches. From germline, CDR1 is MNHEY and CDR2 SVGAGI. CDR3 length equals 15 residues. Written as DNA, the CDR3 is TGTGCCAGCAGCGTCGGACAGGGGATAGTTGAAAAACTGTTTTTT. It yields the protein CASSVGQGIVEKLFF.

This sequence joins TRBV5-1 and TRBJ2-2, with D unclear. Germline V CDR1 and CDR2: SGHRS, YFSETQ. V was shortened by 2 bases and J by 1 base, with 9 bases between the two germline ends. The CDR3 is 15 amino acids. CDR3 DNA: TGCGCCAGCAGCTTTGAAGGCCAGAACACCGGGGAGCTGTTTTTT. Residues: CASSFEGQNTGELFF.

This clone has a handful of counts. The chain recombines TRBV30 with TRBJ2-5, with D possibly called TRBD1 or TRBD2 (5 bases each). The J call may be wrong; the DNA end is better matched by TRBJ2-7. The CDR3 consists of 13 residues. Germline V gene data show CDR1 as GTSNPN and CDR2 as SVGIG (reference sequence). In nucleotides, the CDR3 is TGTGCCTGGAGACCGGGACGAAATTACGAGCAGTACTTC. Residues: CAWRPGRNYEQYF.

This clone has just one count. The chain is built from TRBV9 and TRBJ2-3; 10 bases fit TRBD2. The CDR3 contains 17 residues. In germline, CDR1 is SGDLS, CDR2 YYNGEE. V shed 4 bases and J 0 bases; nucleotides not matched to a gene: 8. The CDR3 nucleotides are TGTGCCAGCAGCCGCGGACTAGCGGCCGCTAGCACAGATACGCAGTATTTT. It translates to CASSRGLAAASTDTQYF.

The sample holds a few counts of this clone. CDR3 residues: CASSLTGTYQETQYF. The CDR3 DNA is TGTGCCAGCAGCCTTACCGGGACTTACCAAGAGACCCAGTACTTC. The V gene is TRBV7-3, the J gene TRBJ2-5; maybe TRBD2 (6 bases). Germline V CDR1 and CDR2: SGHTA, FQGTGA. CDR3 length equals 15 residues. V shed 5 bases and J shed 0 bases, with 13 bases lying between them. The full variable domain, completed using reference TRBV7-3 and TRBJ2-5, is GAGVSQTPSNKVTEKGKYVELRCDPISGHTALYWYRQSLGQGPEFLIYFQGTGAADDSGLPNDRFFAVRPEGSVSTLKIQRTERGDSAVYLCASSLTGTYQETQYFGPGTRLLVL.